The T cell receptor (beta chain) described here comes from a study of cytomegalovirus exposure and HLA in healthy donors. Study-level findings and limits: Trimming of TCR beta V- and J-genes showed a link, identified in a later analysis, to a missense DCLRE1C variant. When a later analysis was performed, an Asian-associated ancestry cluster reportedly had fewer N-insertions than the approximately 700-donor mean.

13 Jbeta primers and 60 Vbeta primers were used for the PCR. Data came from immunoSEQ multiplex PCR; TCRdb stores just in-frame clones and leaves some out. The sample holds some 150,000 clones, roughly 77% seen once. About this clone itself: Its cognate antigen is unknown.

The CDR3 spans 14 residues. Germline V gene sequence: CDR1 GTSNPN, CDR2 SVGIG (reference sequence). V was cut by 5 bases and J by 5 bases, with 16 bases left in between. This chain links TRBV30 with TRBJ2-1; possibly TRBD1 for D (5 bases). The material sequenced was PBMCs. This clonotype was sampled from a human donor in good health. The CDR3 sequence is CAWGAGPANNEQFF. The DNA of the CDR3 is TGTGCCTGGGGGGCTGGACCGGCCAACAATGAGCAGTTCTTC.